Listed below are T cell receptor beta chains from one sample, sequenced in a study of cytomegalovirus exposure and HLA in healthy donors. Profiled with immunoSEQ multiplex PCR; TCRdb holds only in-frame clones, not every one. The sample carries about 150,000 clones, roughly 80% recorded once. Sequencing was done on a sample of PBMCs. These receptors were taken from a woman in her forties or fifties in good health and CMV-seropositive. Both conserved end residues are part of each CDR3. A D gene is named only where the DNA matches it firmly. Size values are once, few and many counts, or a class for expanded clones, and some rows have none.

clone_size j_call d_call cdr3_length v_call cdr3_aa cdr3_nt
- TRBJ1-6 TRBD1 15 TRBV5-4 CASSSTGSVNSPLHF TGTGCCAGCAGTTCGACAGGGTCGGTTAATTCACCCCTCCACTTT
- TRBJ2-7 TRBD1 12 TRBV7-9 CSSSQGQGRQYF TGTTCCAGCAGCCAGGGACAGGGAAGGCAGTACTTC
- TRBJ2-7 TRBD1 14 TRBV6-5 CASSPNWDRPNRYF TGTGCCAGCAGTCCGAATTGGGACAGGCCGAATAGGTACTTC
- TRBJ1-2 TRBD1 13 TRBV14 CASSQGQAYGYTF TGTGCCAGCAGCCAGGGACAGGCCTATGGCTACACCTTC
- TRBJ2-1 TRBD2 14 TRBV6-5 CAVHSGDRGNEQFF TGTGCCGTACATAGCGGGGATCGTGGCAATGAGCAGTTCTTC
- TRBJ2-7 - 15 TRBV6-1 CASSEAHGYSYEQYF TGTGCCAGCAGTGAAGCCCACGGTTACTCCTACGAGCAGTACTTC
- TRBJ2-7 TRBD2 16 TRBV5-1 CASSLLPSGGNYEQYF TGCGCCAGCAGCTTACTTCCTAGCGGGGGGAACTACGAGCAGTACTTC
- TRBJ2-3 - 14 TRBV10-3 CASDRGGSTDTQYF TGTGCCAGCGACAGGGGAGGGAGCACAGATACGCAGTATTTT
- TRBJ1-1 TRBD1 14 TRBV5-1 CASSFRTGNTEAFF TGCGCCAGCAGCTTCCGGACAGGGAACACTGAAGCTTTCTTT
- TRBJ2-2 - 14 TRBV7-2 CASSLRQNTGELFF TGTGCCAGCAGCTTACGACAGAACACCGGGGAGCTGTTTTTT
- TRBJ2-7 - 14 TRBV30 CAWSPTGLLREQYF TGCGCCTGGAGCCCCACAGGGCTGTTACGGGAGCAGTACTTC
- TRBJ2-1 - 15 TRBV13 CASSSERVSYNEQFF TGTGCCAGCAGCTCCGAGCGGGTCTCCTACAATGAGCAGTTCTTC
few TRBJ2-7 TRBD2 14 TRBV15 CATSRDGGVGEQYF TGTGCCACCAGCAGAGATGGGGGGGTGGGTGAGCAGTACTTC
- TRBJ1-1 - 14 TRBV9 CASSATGMNTEAFF TGTGCCAGCAGCGCCACCGGGATGAACACTGAAGCTTTCTTT
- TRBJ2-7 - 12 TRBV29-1 CSVETGSYEQYF TGCAGCGTTGAGACAGGTTCCTACGAGCAGTACTTC
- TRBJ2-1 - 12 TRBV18 CASSPETKVQFF TGTGCCAGCTCACCAGAGACTAAGGTGCAGTTCTTC
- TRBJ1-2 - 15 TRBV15 CATSRARTVAHGYTF TGTGCCACCAGCAGAGCGAGGACAGTCGCGCATGGCTACACCTTC
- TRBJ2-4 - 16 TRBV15 CATSGQRALGGNIQYF TGTGCCACCAGCGGCCAGAGGGCCTTGGGGGGAAACATTCAGTACTTC
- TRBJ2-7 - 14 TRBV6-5 CANSYSPGAYEQYF TGTGCCAACAGTTATTCCCCGGGGGCCTACGAGCAGTACTTC
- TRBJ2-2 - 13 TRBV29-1 CSVAGGLTGELFF TGCAGCGTTGCGGGGGGCCTCACCGGGGAGCTGTTTTTT
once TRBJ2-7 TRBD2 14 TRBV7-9 CASSYSGGPYEQYF TGTGCCAGCAGTTATAGCGGGGGACCTTACGAGCAGTACTTC
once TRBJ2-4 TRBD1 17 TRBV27 CASSLSGTGGARNIQYF TGTGCCAGCAGTCTATCCGGGACAGGGGGGGCCCGGAACATTCAGTACTTC
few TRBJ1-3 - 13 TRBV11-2 CASSSVSGNTIYF TGTGCCAGCAGCTCAGTCTCTGGAAACACCATATATTTT
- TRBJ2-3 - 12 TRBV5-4 CASSSNTDTQYF TGTGCCAGCAGCTCAAACACAGATACGCAGTATTTT
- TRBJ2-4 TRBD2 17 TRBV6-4 CASSALILSGEPNIQYF TGTGCCAGCAGCGCACTAATACTTAGCGGGGAGCCGAACATTCAGTACTTC
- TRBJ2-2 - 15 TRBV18 CASSPSTSNTGELFF TGTGCCAGCTCACCAAGCACCTCGAACACCGGGGAGCTGTTTTTT
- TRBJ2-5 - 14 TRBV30 CAWSTDPEGETQYF TGTGCCTGGAGTACCGACCCCGAGGGAGAGACCCAGTACTTC
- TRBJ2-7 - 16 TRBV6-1 CASSEAGLQATYEQYF TGTGCCAGCAGTGAAGCAGGCCTGCAGGCGACCTACGAGCAGTACTTC
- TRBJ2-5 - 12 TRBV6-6 CASSGGRETQYF TGTGCCAGCTCTGGAGGGAGAGAGACCCAGTACTTC